This TCR beta chain was recorded in a study of T cell responses to AZD1222 COVID-19 vaccine. Whole-study findings and limits: Clonal diversity was possibly underestimated, and the donors were mostly white British, with more females. Researchers took repertoire samples only after the peak T cell response had come. Just six AZD1222 recipients were seropositive at baseline.

The analysis combined second doses at about 4 or about 12 weeks. In regard to this clone: Its antigen remains unidentified.

The assay was immunoSEQ multiplex PCR, and TCRdb's table has in-frame clones only and misses some. The sample has about 89,000 clones; approximately 89% are singletons. This receptor was identified in an adult who received the AZD1222 COVID-19 vaccine. The sequencing here drew on peripheral blood, taken 28 days after the second AZD1222 dose.

This CDR3 is CASSLKTGSTEAFF. CDR3 sequence (DNA): TGCGCCAGCAGCCTCAAGACTGGGAGCACTGAAGCTTTCTTT. The rearrangement uses TRBV4-3 and TRBJ1-1, with D unclear. Germline V gene sequence: CDR1 LGHNA, CDR2 YSLEER. The CDR3 totals 14 residues. The V end lost 4 bases, the J end lost 4 bases, and 13 bases lay between the germline ends.